The 23 T cell receptor beta chains below were found in one sample sequenced in a study of cytomegalovirus exposure and HLA in healthy donors. 60 Vbeta and 13 Jbeta primers were used in PCR. Profiled with immunoSEQ multiplex PCR; TCRdb holds only in-frame clones, not every one. The table records about 64,000 clones, around 86% of them present only once. Sequenced: PBMCs. The source of these receptors is a female donor in good health and CMV-seronegative.

The chain links TRBV7-9 to TRBJ1-2, with D possibly TRBD1 on 6 matching bases. The germline gives CDR1 SEHNR, CDR2 FQNEAQ (reference sequence). CDR3 length: 15 amino acids. Trimming stripped 3 bases from V and 7 bases from J, with 18 bases between. The CDR3 bases are TGTGCCAGCAGCTTTACTGAACAGGGACAAGGTGGCTACACCTTC. Translating gives CASSFTEQGQGGYTF.

The sample holds one count of this clone. The chain combines TRBV7-9 with TRBJ2-7; 9 positions match TRBD1. CDR3 size: 15 residues. The trim removed 5 bases at V and 5 bases at J, leaving 10 bases unmatched. Germline lookup yields CDR1 SEHNR and CDR2 FQNEAQ (reference sequence). CDR3: CASSAPGTGKDEQYF. The CDR3 bases are TGTGCCAGCAGCGCCCCCGGGACAGGGAAGGACGAGCAGTACTTC.

The gene calls are TRBV9 and TRBJ2-5; D is undetermined. The CDR3 length is 12 residues. Germline CDR1 is SGDLS and CDR2 is YYNGEE. Trimming left V 0 bases short and J 4 bases short, with 4 bases between. CDR3 sequence reads: CASSVGGETQYF. The CDR3 coding sequence is TGTGCCAGCAGCGTAGGAGGAGAGACCCAGTACTTC.

This rearrangement joins TRBV9 to TRBJ1-1; 8 bases are a match to TRBD1. This CDR3 is built from 15 residues. Germline-derived CDR1 and CDR2 are SGDLS and YYNGEE. V shed 2 bases, J shed 0 bases, and the junction held 3 bases outside the gene matches. The DNA of the CDR3 is TGTGCCAGCAGCGTCGGGGGACAGGTGAACACTGAAGCTTTCTTT. Protein sequence: CASSVGGQVNTEAFF.

V is TRBV2 and J is TRBJ2-5, with 9 bases lining up with TRBD1. Germline V gene lookup returns CDR1 SNHLY and CDR2 FYNNEI. There are 14 residues in the CDR3. J was trimmed by 2 bases and V by 6 bases; bases with no gene match: 4. The CDR3 reads CASSPDRGQETQYF. The CDR3 nucleotides read TGTGCCAGCAGCCCGGACAGGGGACAAGAGACCCAGTACTTC.

This clone appeared once. The chain links TRBV9 to TRBJ2-6, with D perhaps TRBD2 (5 bases). The ends were cut back, 1 base at V and 0 bases at J, with 14 bases in the middle. Germline V gene data show CDR1 as SGDLS and CDR2 as YYNGEE. The CDR3 length is 18 residues. The CDR3 bases are TGTGCCAGCAGCGTATCGGCAGCTAGCAGCTCTGGGGCCAACGTCCTGACTTTC. Encoded protein: CASSVSAASSSGANVLTF.

This chain links TRBV12-5 with TRBJ2-2, with 9 bases lining up with TRBD1. The CDR3 runs to 16 residues. Germline assignment: CDR1 LGHNT and CDR2 FRNRAP. The junction had 5 bases not matched to a gene; V was cut back by 4 bases and J by 2 bases. CDR3 amino acids: CASGSGDRANTGELFF. The CDR3 coding sequence is TGTGCTAGTGGTTCCGGGGACAGGGCCAACACCGGGGAGCTGTTTTTT. Using reference TRBV12-5 and TRBJ2-2 for the parts outside the CDR3, the full variable domain is DARVTQTPRHKVTEMGQEVTMRCQPILGHNTVFWYRQTMMQGLELLAYFRNRAPLDDSGMPKDRFSAEMPDATLATLKIQPSEPRDSAVYFCASGSGDRANTGELFFGEGSRLTVL.

This clone was counted once. The chain has TRBV4-2 and TRBJ2-1; 9 positions match TRBD2. CDR1 and CDR2 from the germline V gene are LGHNA and YNFKEQ. V lost 7 bases, J lost 5 bases, and 15 bases stayed unmatched. The CDR3 loop spans 17 amino acids. CDR3 in amino acids: CASTSGGSGSSHNEQFF. The CDR3 coding sequence is TGTGCCAGCACCTCAGGGGGTAGCGGGAGTTCCCACAATGAGCAGTTCTTC.

V is TRBV10-3 and J is TRBJ2-2, with D possibly matching TRBD2 (6 bases). V was shortened by 4 bases and J by 3 bases, with 9 bases between the two germline ends. The CDR3 covers 14 residues. The germline gives CDR1 ENHRY, CDR2 SYGVKD. CDR3 DNA sequence: TGTGCCATCAGTGGTCCTAGCGACACCGGGGAGCTGTTTTTT. Amino acids: CAISGPSDTGELFF.

This sequence joins TRBV2 and TRBJ1-6; 9 bases agree with TRBD1. J was trimmed by 10 bases and V by 6 bases; bases with no gene match: 7. Germline V gene sequence: CDR1 SNHLY, CDR2 FYNNEI. This CDR3 is 14 amino acids long. CDR3 bases: TGTGCCAGCAGCTGGGACAGGGCTGAATCACCCCTCCACTTT. Translation gives CASSWDRAESPLHF.

J is TRBJ2-3 and V is TRBV11-2, with 7 nucleotides matching TRBD2. The junction had 16 bases not matched to a gene; V was cut back by 5 bases and J by 5 bases. The CDR3 extends over 17 amino acids. The V gene's germline CDR1 is SGHAT and CDR2 FQNNGV. The CDR3 spells CASSTWSGRRGGDTQYF. CDR3 nucleotide sequence: TGTGCCAGCAGCACCTGGAGCGGAAGACGCGGGGGAGATACGCAGTATTTT.

This clone turned up a few times. The V call is TRBV10-2, the J call TRBJ1-2; TRBD1 matches at 9 bases. Trimming removed 3 bases from V and 8 bases from J; junction bases left unmatched: 7. CDR1 and CDR2 (germline): WSHSY, SAAADI. This CDR3 has 14 residues. Written as DNA, the CDR3 is TGCGCCAGCAGTGATCCGACAGGGGGGCAGGGCTACACCTTC. Protein sequence: CASSDPTGGQGYTF.

The rearrangement uses TRBV29-1 and TRBJ2-5; no firm D call. The CDR3 is 11 amino acids. Deletions cut 5 bases from V and 5 bases from J, with 9 bases between. The germline CDR1 and CDR2 sequences are SQVTM and ANQGSEA. CDR3 nucleotides: TGCAGCGTTCTTTTCGGGGAGACCCAGTACTTC. Translation: CSVLFGETQYF.

Of note for this clone: The junction does not match germline at one end; this may be a read error. This chain uses TRBV7-7 with TRBJ2-1; 9 bases are a match to TRBD2. The length of the CDR3 is 17 residues. Germline lookup yields CDR1 SSHAT and CDR2 FNYEAQ (reference sequence). The CDR3 reads CASSLGGGGAIFDEQFF. The CDR3 DNA sequence: TGTGCTAGCAGCTTAGGCGGCGGGGGGGCCATTTTTGATGAGCAGTTCTTC.

The chain links TRBV11-2 to TRBJ2-3; TRBD2 agrees at 7 bases. Germline V lookup: CDR1 SGHAT, CDR2 FQNNGV. The CDR3 length is 15 residues. V was pared by 3 bases and J by 4 bases, with 7 bases of the junction left unmatched. This CDR3 reads CASSLGGGRPDTQYF. As DNA, the CDR3 is TGTGCCAGCAGCTTGGGGGGGGGAAGGCCAGATACGCAGTATTTT.

This chain connects TRBV18 to TRBJ2-7; 10 bases fit TRBD2. Germline V gene data show CDR1 as KGHSH and CDR2 as LQKENI. The CDR3 spans 18 residues. The junction had 22 bases not matched to a gene; V was cut back by 5 bases and J by 9 bases. The CDR3 is CASSSSGLAGVGGVVQYF. The DNA of the CDR3 is TGTGCCAGCTCATCGTCCGGGCTAGCGGGAGTCGGCGGGGTTGTGCAGTACTTC.

The CDR3 bases are TGTGCCAGCAGCCCAACCGGGACAACCTCTGGAAACACCATATATTTT. Amino acid sequence: CASSPTGTTSGNTIYF. The V call is TRBV7-9, the J call TRBJ1-3; D is perhaps TRBD1 (6 bases). In germline, CDR1 is SEHNR, CDR2 FQNEAQ (reference sequence). Trimming left V 5 bases short and J 0 bases short, with 14 bases between. This CDR3 region has 16 residues.

This chain links TRBV6-5 with TRBJ1-3; the D gene is possibly TRBD1 (5 bases). The germline V and J ends were trimmed by 2 bases and 0 bases, with 8 bases remaining between them. The CDR3 is made up of 15 amino acids. CDR1 MNHEY and CDR2 SVGAGI come from the germline V gene. The CDR3 DNA reads as TGTGCCAGCAGTTACGACAGATTCTCTGGAAACACCATATATTTT. It is translated as CASSYDRFSGNTIYF.

V is TRBV30 and J is TRBJ1-3, with D possibly TRBD1 on 6 matching bases. V lost 2 bases to trimming and J lost 7 bases, with 15 bases between them. Germline loops: CDR1 GTSNPN, CDR2 SVGIG (reference sequence). There are 14 residues in the CDR3. The DNA for the CDR3 is TGTGCCTGGAGTCTACAGGGTGGAGCGAACACCATATATTTT. Translating gives CAWSLQGGANTIYF.

The chain has TRBV6-5 and TRBJ1-5, with 7 bases fitting TRBD1. CDR3 size: 15 residues. Germline CDR1 MNHEY, CDR2 SVGAGI. Trimming cost V 6 bases and J 2 bases; bases outside gene matches: 7. CDR3 nucleotides: TGTGCCAGCAGCCTCGACAGGGCGGGCAATCAGCCCCAGCATTTT. Its translation: CASSLDRAGNQPQHF.

V usage is TRBV5-1 and J usage is TRBJ1-1; 9 nucleotides agree with TRBD1. CDR1 is SGHRS and CDR2 is YFSETQ in the germline V gene. With V trimmed by 2 bases and J by 5 bases, 4 bases remained unmatched. CDR3 size: 14 residues. The CDR3, as DNA: TGCGCCAGCAGCTTCCCGACAGGGGGGACTGAAGCTTTCTTT. As protein: CASSFPTGGTEAFF.

The CDR3 region has the DNA TGTGCCAGCAGTATTACCGGCGGGGGGGCCAATGAGCAGTTCTTC. This gives the protein CASSITGGGANEQFF. The rearrangement links TRBV2 to TRBJ2-1, with TRBD2 matching 9 bases. The trim removed 5 bases at V and 6 bases at J, leaving 8 bases unmatched. The CDR3 extends over 15 amino acids. Germline lookup yields CDR1 SNHLY and CDR2 FYNNEI. Looking up the rest from reference TRBV2 and TRBJ2-1 gives the full variable domain: EPEVTQTPSHQVTQMGQEVILRCVPISNHLYFYWYRQILGQKVEFLVSFYNNEISEKSEIFDDQFSVERPDGSNFTLKIRSTKLEDSAMYFCASSITGGGANEQFFGPGTRLTVL.

The chain combines TRBV7-6 with TRBJ1-6; D gene unclear. Between the trimmed V and J ends, which lost 4 bases and 5 bases, there was a span of 3 bases. CDR1 is SGHVS and CDR2 is FNYEAQ in the germline V gene. The CDR3 runs to 12 residues. The CDR3 is CASSSNNSPLHF. The CDR3 DNA follows: TGTGCCAGCAGCTCAAATAATTCACCCCTCCACTTT.